These T cell receptor beta chains were read from a single sample in a study of T cell changes during pregnancy in multiple sclerosis. The assay was immunoSEQ multiplex PCR, and TCRdb's table has in-frame clones only and misses some. The sample lists tens of thousands of clones; 85% to 95% were seen once. The source was peripheral blood, collected after pregnancy. The receptors were gathered from a female donor with multiple sclerosis, enrolled in a pregnancy study. Both conserved end residues are part of each CDR3. D genes are given only for firm matches. Expanded clones are given a class, and other clones once, few, many or no size at all.

>TRBJ1-2|.|TRBV7-9|TRBD1
TGTGCCAGCAGCTTAGAGACAGGGAATAACTATGGCTACACCTTC
CASSLETGNNYGYTF
>TRBJ1-1|once|TRBV18|.
TGTGCCAGCTCACCACCGGGTGGCAGGGTGAACACTGAAGCTTTCTTT
CASSPPGGRVNTEAFF
>TRBJ1-1|.|TRBV19|.
TGTGCCAGTAGGGAGCAGGAGAGGGTAGACACTGAAGCTTTCTTT
CASREQERVDTEAFF
>TRBJ2-7|.|TRBV5-1|.
TGCGCCAGCAGCGCGGACACCTACGAGCAGTACTTC
CASSADTYEQYF
>TRBJ2-3|once|TRBV6-5|.
TGTGCCAGCAGTACACGGGGTGCTAGCACAGATACGCAGTATTTT
CASSTRGASTDTQYF
>TRBJ2-7|.|TRBV7-8|TRBD2
TGTGCCAGCAGACCTAGACTAGCGGGGGGCCTCTCCTACGAGCAGTACTTC
CASRPRLAGGLSYEQYF
>TRBJ2-3|.|TRBV10-1|TRBD1
TGCGCCAGCAGTGAGGTCTCGTGGGACAGGGCCTTAGGAGATACGCAGTATTTT
CASSEVSWDRALGDTQYF
>TRBJ2-7|.|TRBV11-1|TRBD1
TGTGCCAGCAGCCGGGGACAGACCCCCTACGAGCAGTACTTC
CASSRGQTPYEQYF
>TRBJ2-1|.|TRBV9|.
TGTGCCAGCAGCGACCAGGACAATGAGCAGTTCTTC
CASSDQDNEQFF
>TRBJ2-7|.|TRBV18|TRBD2
TGTGCCAGCTCACCATCCCTCCCGCGGGAGACTCCCTACGAGCAGTACTTC
CASSPSLPRETPYEQYF
>TRBJ1-1|.|TRBV19|.
TGTGCCAGTAGTATCTCCCAGGGTAAAGCTTTCTTT
CASSISQGKAFF
>TRBJ1-6|medium-sized|TRBV7-6|TRBD1
TGTGCCAGCAGCTTAGTTTCAAGACAGGGCGATTCACCCCTCCACTTT
CASSLVSRQGDSPLHF
>TRBJ1-1|.|TRBV2|TRBD1
TGTGCCAGCAGTGAACCGGGGACAGTGAACACTGAAGCTTTCTTT
CASSEPGTVNTEAFF
>TRBJ1-5|.|TRBV6-5|TRBD1
TGTGCCAGCGGGGACAGGGAAAATCAGCCCCAGCATTTT
CASGDRENQPQHF
>TRBJ2-3|.|TRBV10-3|TRBD2
TGTGCCATCAGTACTTTAGCGGGGCAGTTTTCAGATACGCAGTATTTT
CAISTLAGQFSDTQYF
>TRBJ1-5|.|TRBV12-5|.
TGTGCTAGTGGGGGGGGTGCGGGGGCCCAGCCCCAGCATTTT
CASGGGAGAQPQHF
>TRBJ2-1|.|TRBV30|.
TGTGCCTGGGACCTTGGGGGGTCCTACAATGAGCAGTTCTTC
CAWDLGGSYNEQFF
>TRBJ2-2|.|TRBV14|.
TGTGCCAGCAGCCAAGATACCCCAGGGAACCCCGGGGAGCTGTTTTTT
CASSQDTPGNPGELFF
>TRBJ2-1|.|TRBV12-5|.
TGTGCTAGTGGTTTGGATTTAGCAGGGTACAATGAGCAGTTCTTC
CASGLDLAGYNEQFF
>TRBJ2-7|.|TRBV30|.
TGTGCCTGGAGTCCCCCCTCCGCCTACGAGCAGTACTTC
CAWSPPSAYEQYF
>TRBJ2-1|.|TRBV6-5|.
TGTGCCAGCAGGTCCGGAGGTGAGCAGTTCTTC
CASRSGGEQFF
>TRBJ1-1|medium-sized|TRBV10-1|.
TGCGCCAGCAGTGAGGGCGGAGGGAACACTGAAGCTTTCTTT
CASSEGGGNTEAFF
>TRBJ1-1|.|TRBV19|TRBD1
TGTGCCAGTAGCGTGACAGGGAGTATGACTGAAGCTTTCTTT
CASSVTGSMTEAFF
>TRBJ1-1|.|TRBV19|.
TGTGCCAGTAGTAGTATTTTCAGGGGCTCTGGCACTGAAGCTTTCTTT
CASSSIFRGSGTEAFF
>TRBJ2-1|.|TRBV29-1|TRBD2
TGCAGCGGCGGACTAGCAATGAATGAGCAGTTCTTC
CSGGLAMNEQFF
>TRBJ1-2|.|TRBV6-5|.
TGTGCCAGCAGTTACGACTATCGGGGACTTCATTATGGCTACACCTTC
CASSYDYRGLHYGYTF
>TRBJ1-1|.|TRBV29-1|.
TGCAGCTGGGAAACAACGGGGGGCACTGAAGCTTTCTTT
CSWETTGGTEAFF
>TRBJ2-7|.|TRBV7-9|.
TGTGCCAGCAGAGTTGAAGGGGGTTACGAGCAGTACTTC
CASRVEGGYEQYF